What follows are 27 T cell receptor beta chains derived from one specimen sequenced in a study of shared clonotypes between healthy human individuals. Terminally differentiated effector memory CD45RA+ cells were left out of the naive CD8 fraction, which was CD45RO-negative and positively selected for CCR7. Produced via immunoSEQ multiplex PCR; TCRdb's table is partial and in-frame only. This table has more than 500,000 clones, 85% to 95% appearing once. The sequenced sample was naive CD8+ T cells sorted from blood. The receptor set was obtained from a woman aged 30 to 39 in good health.

The chain has TRBV28 and TRBJ2-7; no definite D call. The ends were cut back, 2 bases at V and 5 bases at J, with 7 bases in the middle. This CDR3 comprises 12 residues. Germline CDR1 is MDHEN and CDR2 is SYDVKM. The CDR3: CASSLPLDEQYF. The CDR3 DNA is TGTGCCAGCAGTTTACCTCTCGACGAGCAGTACTTC.

V and J are TRBV27 and TRBJ2-1; 8 nucleotides line up with TRBD1. The CDR3 extends over 16 amino acids. V lost 5 bases and J lost 4; bases outside the gene matches: 10. Per germline, CDR1 MNHEY and CDR2 SMNVEV (reference sequence). Here the CDR3 DNA reads TGTGCCAGCAGTCCCCGGACAGGGTTTGGGTACAATGAGCAGTTCTTC. Protein product: CASSPRTGFGYNEQFF.

This clone was seen a single time. V usage is TRBV27 and J usage is TRBJ2-1, with 11 nucleotides matching TRBD2. The V gene end was trimmed by 5 bases and the J gene end by 3 bases; junction bases not matched to a gene: 6. The CDR3 has 16 amino acids. The V gene's germline CDR1 is MNHEY and CDR2 SMNVEV (reference sequence). This CDR3 reads CASSTSGSSYYNEQFF. The CDR3 nucleotides read TGTGCCAGCAGTACTAGCGGGAGTAGTTACTACAATGAGCAGTTCTTC.

This chain links TRBV14 with TRBJ2-7; D is tentatively TRBD1 or TRBD2 (5 bases each). Germline values: CDR1 SGHDN, CDR2 FVKESK. There are 13 residues in the CDR3. V lost 3 bases and J 6 bases, leaving 12 bases between the germline ends. The CDR3, as DNA: TGTGCCAGCAGCCAGGGACGGTCGGGCGAGCAGTACTTC. It yields the protein CASSQGRSGEQYF.

The genes are TRBV11-2 and TRBJ2-1, with a possible D match to TRBD2 (6 bases). CDR1 SGHAT and CDR2 FQNNGV come from the germline V gene. The ends were cut back, 5 bases at V and 7 bases at J, with 12 bases in the middle. The CDR3 covers 13 residues. The CDR3 nucleotides are TGTGCCAGCAGCCAGGAGGGATTGAATGAGCAGTTCTTC. Translation: CASSQEGLNEQFF.

CDR3 nucleotide sequence: TGTGCCAGCAGTCCGCCCGGTGGTGAGCAGTTCTTC. As protein: CASSPPGGEQFF. J is TRBJ2-1 and V is TRBV27, with D unresolved. Per the germline V gene, CDR1 is MNHEY and CDR2 is SMNVEV (reference sequence). Trimming left V 5 bases short and J 9 bases short, with 11 bases between. The CDR3 length is 12 residues.

The CDR3 loop reads CASSLGTGADTQYF. CDR3 nucleotides: TGTGCCAGCAGTTTAGGAACAGGGGCAGATACGCAGTATTTT. The V and J genes are TRBV28 and TRBJ2-3; 7 positions agree with TRBD1. This CDR3 has 14 amino acids. Germline CDR1 reads MDHEN; CDR2 reads SYDVKM. The junction had 3 bases not matched to a gene; V was cut back by 2 bases and J by 4 bases.

The chain couples TRBV9 to TRBJ2-7; 8 bases are shared with TRBD2. Losses at the gene ends were 4 bases for V and 1 base for J; bases not matched to a gene: 7. Germline V gene lookup returns CDR1 SGDLS and CDR2 YYNGEE. This CDR3 contains 15 residues. Here the CDR3 reads CASSPGLGLSYEQYF. The CDR3 nucleotides read TGTGCCAGCAGCCCGGGACTAGGGCTTTCCTACGAGCAGTACTTC.

This chain joins TRBV2 and TRBJ2-7; D may correspond to TRBD1 or TRBD2 (6 bases each). CDR3 size: 13 residues. Trimming stripped 10 bases from V and 1 base from J, with 14 bases between. Germline CDR1 reads SNHLY; CDR2 reads FYNNEI. CDR3 bases: TGTGCCACGAAGGGGGGTTTTTCCTACGAGCAGTACTTC. Its translation is CATKGGFSYEQYF.

This chain connects TRBV9 to TRBJ1-1; possible D gene TRBD1, 5 bases. The CDR3 is made up of 13 amino acids. V lost 0 bases, J lost 6 bases, and 9 bases lay in between. Germline V gene sequence: CDR1 SGDLS, CDR2 YYNGEE. The CDR3 nucleotides are TGTGCCAGCAGCGTAGGCAGGGCCGCTGAAGCTTTCTTT. It is translated as CASSVGRAAEAFF. Full variable domain (remainder filled in from reference TRBV9 and TRBJ1-1): DSGVTQTPKHLITATGQRVTLRCSPRSGDLSVYWYQQSLDQGLQFLIQYYNGEERAKGNILERFSAQQFPDLHSELNLSSLELGDSALYFCASSVGRAAEAFFGQGTRLTVV.

V is TRBV7-9 and J is TRBJ2-1, with 11 bases that match TRBD2. Germline V gene sequence: CDR1 SEHNR, CDR2 FQNEAQ (reference sequence). The CDR3 loop spans 15 amino acids. V lost 5 bases to trimming and J lost 2 bases; unmatched junction nucleotides: 2. The CDR3, as DNA: TGTGCCAGCAGCCCGGGACTAGCGGCCTACAATGAGCAGTTCTTC. Protein: CASSPGLAAYNEQFF.

The chain uses TRBV6-6 and TRBJ1-5; TRBD1 aligns across 10 bases. CDR3 size: 15 residues. Trimming took 6 bases from V and 1 from J; bases not matched to a gene: 3. Germline V gene data show CDR1 as MNHNY and CDR2 as SVGAGI (reference sequence). CDR3 in DNA: TGTGCCAGCAGCTCGACAGGGGGCAGCAATCAGCCCCAGCATTTT. It codes for CASSSTGGSNQPQHF.

The genes are TRBV28 and TRBJ1-2; maybe TRBD1 (5 bases). Per germline, CDR1 MDHEN and CDR2 SYDVKM. CDR3 length equals 15 residues. Deletions cut 5 bases from V and 7 bases from J, with 20 bases between. The CDR3 is CASSVPPSGTSGYTF. The CDR3 DNA reads TGTGCCAGCAGTGTCCCCCCTTCGGGGACGAGTGGCTACACCTTC.

The chain carries TRBV7-9 and TRBJ2-1, with TRBD2 as a possible D gene (6 bases). Trimming left V 1 base short and J 8 bases short, with 9 bases between. There are 13 residues in the CDR3. The germline CDR1 and CDR2 sequences are SEHNR and FQNEAQ (reference sequence). CDR3 DNA: TGTGCCAGCAGCTTAGGCGGGGTGCATGAGCAGTTCTTC. This encodes CASSLGGVHEQFF.

The chain combines TRBV2 with TRBJ1-4, with 8 bases fitting TRBD1. Germline trimming cut 5 bases from V and 7 bases from J; bases unmatched to any gene: 9. CDR1 and CDR2 from the germline V gene are SNHLY and FYNNEI. The CDR3 spans 15 residues. This CDR3 reads CASSQRTGLIEKLFF. CDR3 nucleotides: TGTGCCAGCAGTCAGAGGACAGGGCTGATTGAAAAACTGTTTTTT.

The gene calls are TRBV9 and TRBJ1-2; D remains ambiguous. Germline V gene data show CDR1 as SGDLS and CDR2 as YYNGEE. CDR3 size: 12 residues. V was cut by 5 bases and J by 8 bases, with 13 bases left in between. The DNA of the CDR3 is TGTGCCAGCAGTGACATGACCAACGGCTACACCTTC. Amino acids: CASSDMTNGYTF.

This clone was counted once. The chain has TRBV12-5 and TRBJ1-5; D unresolved. The CDR3 loop spans 17 amino acids. Germline V lookup: CDR1 LGHNT, CDR2 FRNRAP. Deletions cut 0 bases from V and 2 bases from J, with 14 bases between. The CDR3 is CASGLVRGCECNQPQHF. DNA for the CDR3: TGTGCTAGTGGTTTGGTACGGGGTTGTGAGTGCAATCAGCCCCAGCATTTT.

The J gene is TRBJ2-6, the V gene TRBV19; D ambiguous. Germline CDR1 reads LNHDA; CDR2 reads SQIVND (reference sequence). The CDR3 extends over 18 amino acids. Trimming removed 1 base at V and 1 base at J, with 14 bases between. CDR3 in DNA: TGTGCCAGTAGTATAGGGTTCGGGCTTCTATCTGGGGCCAACGTCCTGACTTTC. Protein: CASSIGFGLLSGANVLTF.

This chain joins TRBV13 and TRBJ2-1, with unresolved D. V gave up 0 bases and J gave up 12 bases, with 9 bases separating them. The length of the CDR3 is 12 residues. Germline-derived CDR1 and CDR2 are PRHDT and FYEKMQ (reference sequence). CDR3 residues: CASSLGGAPQFF. Here the CDR3 DNA reads TGTGCCAGCAGCTTAGGAGGAGCGCCGCAGTTCTTC.

The V call is TRBV28, the J call TRBJ1-5, with TRBD1 identical over 9 bases. The trim removed 8 bases at V and 0 bases at J, leaving 5 bases unmatched. Germline loops: CDR1 MDHEN, CDR2 SYDVKM. The CDR3 runs 15 residues. The CDR3 spells CASRTGDLSNQPQHF. CDR3 DNA sequence: TGTGCCAGCCGGACAGGGGACCTTAGCAATCAGCCCCAGCATTTT.

The J gene is TRBJ1-5, the V gene TRBV2, with 8 bases identical to TRBD1. This CDR3 contains 15 residues. CDR1 and CDR2 from the germline V gene are SNHLY and FYNNEI. V was pared by 4 bases and J by 5 bases, with 7 bases of the junction left unmatched. This CDR3 is CASSGFTDRDQPQHF. DNA of the CDR3: TGTGCCAGCAGTGGATTCACGGACAGGGATCAGCCCCAGCATTTT. Filled out from reference TRBV2 and TRBJ1-5, the complete variable domain reads EPEVTQTPSHQVTQMGQEVILRCVPISNHLYFYWYRQILGQKVEFLVSFYNNEISEKSEIFDDQFSVERPDGSNFTLKIRSTKLEDSAMYFCASSGFTDRDQPQHFGDGTRLSIL.

V and J are TRBV29-1 and TRBJ2-4, with TRBD1 identical over 8 bases. This CDR3 has 15 residues. V was pared by 4 bases and J by 3 bases, with 8 bases of the junction left unmatched. Germline V lookup: CDR1 SQVTM, CDR2 ANQGSEA. The CDR3 region is CSVGGQGAGKNIQYF. The CDR3 DNA is TGCAGCGTTGGGGGGCAGGGGGCCGGCAAAAACATTCAGTACTTC.

In its sample, this clone was seen a few times. The chain joins TRBV13 to TRBJ2-7; perhaps D is TRBD1 or TRBD2 (5 bases each). V lost 5 bases, J lost 4 bases, and 12 bases lay in between. CDR3 size: 13 residues. CDR1 and CDR2 from the germline V gene are PRHDT and FYEKMQ (reference sequence). CDR3 residues: CASSRGAVYEQYF. CDR3 nucleotides: TGTGCCAGCAGCCGAGGGGCAGTATACGAGCAGTACTTC.

V and J are TRBV5-5 and TRBJ2-7, with TRBD1 identical over 9 bases. Germline CDR1 reads SGHKS; CDR2 reads YYEKEE (reference sequence). The CDR3 is 16 amino acids. The J segment lost 3 bases and the V segment lost 4 bases, leaving 11 bases of the junction unmatched. CDR3 coding DNA: TGTGCCAGCAGCCATGGCGGGACAGGGAAATTCTACGAGCAGTACTTC. This codes for CASSHGGTGKFYEQYF.

This chain links TRBV15 with TRBJ2-7, with D tentatively TRBD1 (6 bases). Germline lookup yields CDR1 LNHNV and CDR2 YYDKDF (reference sequence). V lost 5 bases and J lost 4, with 18 bases in between. This CDR3 has 15 amino acids. CDR3 loop: CATSPKSVRGYEQYF. As DNA, the CDR3 is TGTGCCACCAGCCCCAAATCGGTCAGGGGTTACGAGCAGTACTTC.

For the CDR3, the DNA is TGTGCCAGCAGGGGGGCTAGCGGGAGATACGAGCAGTACTTC. Protein product: CASRGASGRYEQYF. This chain connects TRBV28 to TRBJ2-7, with TRBD2 matching over 10 bases. V shed 6 bases and J 4 bases; nucleotides not matched to a gene: 6. The CDR3 covers 14 residues. The germline V gene has CDR1 MDHEN and CDR2 SYDVKM.

The chain's CDR3 is CASSLMSPTSSYNEQFF. DNA of the CDR3: TGTGCCAGCAGCTTGATGTCCCCAACCAGCTCCTACAATGAGCAGTTCTTC. The V call is TRBV7-3, the J call TRBJ2-1, with D hard to call. Per the germline V gene, CDR1 is SGHTA and CDR2 is FQGTGA. The CDR3 totals 17 residues. The V gene lost 3 bases and the J gene lost 0 bases, with 15 bases spanning the gap. Filled out from reference TRBV7-3 and TRBJ2-1, the complete variable domain reads GAGVSQTPSNKVTEKGKYVELRCDPISGHTALYWYRQSLGQGPEFLIYFQGTGAADDSGLPNDRFFAVRPEGSVSTLKIQRTERGDSAVYLCASSLMSPTSSYNEQFFGPGTRLTVL.